These 18 T cell receptor beta chains came from one sample sequenced in a study of metastatic and nonmetastatic thyroid tumors. With MiXCR, TCRdb called clones anew from the PCR reads. The sample gives roughly 20,000 clones, roughly 18% of which show up once; 2.5% to 3% is in the top ten. Patients had received no treatment of any kind before thyroid surgery. Sequencing was performed on adjacent normal tissue. These receptors all stem from a male donor with papillary thyroid cancer or a benign thyroid nodule (not recorded which). Some clones in this sample may be carry-over from other donors' samples.

This clone is medium-sized by share. V usage is TRBV28 and J usage is TRBJ2-7, with 11 nucleotides matching TRBD2. This CDR3 is 15 amino acids long. Trimming removed 3 bases from V and 5 bases from J; junction bases left unmatched: 6. Per germline, CDR1 MDHEN and CDR2 SYDVKM. The CDR3 DNA is TGTGCCAGCAGTTTCCTAGCGGGGGGTGGGGACGAGCAGTACTTC. It specifies CASSFLAGGGDEQYF.

This clone is medium-sized in the sample. This chain joins TRBV6-1 and TRBJ2-3, with 9 positions matching TRBD2. Germline lookup yields CDR1 MNHNS and CDR2 SASEGT. The CDR3 is made up of 15 amino acids. V shed 6 bases, J shed 1 base, and the junction held 5 bases outside the gene matches. The CDR3 DNA is TGTGCCAGCAGAGGGACTAGCAGACGCACAGATACGCAGTATTTT. Translating it yields CASRGTSRRTDTQYF.

The chain has TRBV9 and TRBJ2-6; 14 bases map to TRBD2. The germline gives CDR1 SGDLS, CDR2 YYNGEE. The trim removed 2 bases at V and 4 bases at J, leaving 5 bases unmatched. The CDR3 consists of 18 residues. The chain's CDR3 is CASSVPGLAGAGANVLTF. DNA of the CDR3: TGTGCCAGCAGCGTTCCGGGACTAGCGGGAGCAGGGGCCAACGTCCTGACTTTC.

This clone has at least ten counts. This chain connects TRBV10-1 to TRBJ1-1; TRBD1 aligns across 7 bases. Unmatched junction bases numbered 9, after V lost 5 bases and J lost 6 bases. CDR1 and CDR2 (germline): WNHNN, SYGVQD (reference sequence). This CDR3 contains 14 residues. The CDR3 nucleotides are TGCGCCAGCAGTCTAGGGGACAGCGAGGCTGAAGCTTTCTTT. This codes for CASSLGDSEAEAFF.

Relative to its sample, this clone is medium-sized. The chain carries TRBV6-1 and TRBJ1-3; D unresolved. Germline V lookup: CDR1 MNHNS, CDR2 SASEGT. Trimming left V 6 bases short and J 0 bases short, with 9 bases between. The CDR3 covers 14 residues. The CDR3 region has the DNA TGTGCCAGCAGAGGACGGGGCTCTGGAAACACCATATATTTT. Translation gives CASRGRGSGNTIYF.

This clone was seen repeatedly, ten times or more. Distinct nucleotide sequences in the sample also encode this CDR3. The CDR3 is CASSAGRLAGEQYV. In DNA form, the CDR3 reads TGTGCCAGCAGTGCGGGCAGACTAGCGGGCGAGCAGTACGTC. This chain connects TRBV7-8 to TRBJ2-7; 10 positions match TRBD2. This CDR3 is 14 amino acids long. V lost 6 bases, J lost 6 bases, and 8 bases stayed unmatched. CDR1 SGHVS and CDR2 FQNEAQ come from the germline V gene.

A few counts support this clone. The chain recombines TRBV6-1 with TRBJ2-5; D not resolved. The CDR3 contains 13 residues. V gave up 3 bases and J gave up 4 bases, with 9 bases separating them. Germline V gene sequence: CDR1 MNHNS, CDR2 SASEGT. CDR3 bases: TGTGCCAGCAGTGACTGGCGGACAGAGACCCAGTACTTC. Protein sequence: CASSDWRTETQYF.

V gene TRBV6-1 combines with J gene TRBJ2-2, with 9 bases lining up with TRBD1. Germline CDR1 MNHNS, CDR2 SASEGT. V shed 3 bases and J 2 bases; nucleotides not matched to a gene: 1. The length of the CDR3 is 15 residues. The CDR3 sequence is CASSEGQGNTGELFF. CDR3 bases: TGTGCCAGCAGTGAGGGACAGGGCAACACCGGGGAGCTGTTTTTT.

This clone has at least ten counts. The J gene is TRBJ1-6, the V gene TRBV4-3, with TRBD1 matching 8 bases. The CDR3 extends over 16 amino acids. CDR1 is LGHNA, CDR2 YSLEER, per germline. Trimming took 0 bases from V and 9 from J; bases not matched to a gene: 7. The CDR3 region is CASSQDLDRDTSPLHF. CDR3 coding DNA: TGCGCCAGCAGCCAAGACTTGGACAGGGACACTTCACCCCTCCACTTT.

This clone was detected a few times. The CDR3 does not close with the conserved phenylalanine or tryptophan, likely indicating a read error. This rearrangement joins TRBV7-2 to TRBJ2-4; D gene uncertain. Near its end, the DNA agrees better with TRBJ2-1, so the J call may be wrong. This CDR3 comprises 12 residues. Germline V gene lookup returns CDR1 SGHTA and CDR2 FQGNSA. DNA of the CDR3: TGTGCCAGAAGCTTACGGACCCATAAGCAGTTCTTA. This encodes CARSLRTHKQFL.

This clone was observed at least ten times. This sequence joins TRBV19 and TRBJ2-5, with 7 bases matching TRBD2. CDR3 length equals 13 residues. V lost 5 bases and J lost 5; bases outside the gene matches: 5. Germline V gene sequence: CDR1 LNHDA, CDR2 SQIVND (reference sequence). CDR3 amino acids: CASSPSAGETQYF. The CDR3 DNA follows: TGTGCCAGTAGTCCGTCAGCGGGGGAGACCCAGTACTTC. Full variable domain (remainder filled in from reference TRBV19 and TRBJ2-5): DGGITQSPKYLFRKEGQNVTLSCEQNLNHDAMYWYRQDPGQGLRLIYYSQIVNDFQKGDIAEGYSVSREKKESFPLTVTSAQKNPTAFYLCASSPSAGETQYFGPGTRLLVL.

By share, this clone counts as medium-sized. This chain joins TRBV5-1 and TRBJ2-7; the D call may be TRBD1 or TRBD2 (5 bases each). The length of the CDR3 is 13 residues. V was trimmed by 5 bases and J by 3 bases, leaving 12 bases between them. Germline lookup yields CDR1 SGHRS and CDR2 YFSETQ. The CDR3 region has the DNA TGCGCCAGCAGAGGGACCCTACACTACGAGCAGTACTTC. It yields the protein CASRGTLHYEQYF.

The chain combines TRBV28 with TRBJ2-7; D is uncertain. This CDR3 is built from 14 residues. The germline V gene has CDR1 MDHEN and CDR2 SYDVKM. The CDR3 nucleotides are TGTGCCAGAACCCACCCAGGAAGCTCCTACGAGCACTACGTC. Translation: CARTHPGSSYEHYV.

Sample share makes this clone medium-sized. V gene TRBV6-1 combines with J gene TRBJ2-7; no clear D. The germline V and J ends were trimmed by 3 bases and 4 bases, with 4 bases remaining between them. The CDR3 length is 11 residues. Germline V gene sequence: CDR1 MNHNS, CDR2 SASEGT. CDR3 loop: CASSDGYEQYF. In DNA, the CDR3 is TGTGCCAGCAGTGATGGTTACGAGCAGTACTTC.

This clone came up many times. The chain recombines TRBV7-3 with TRBJ2-1, with D perhaps TRBD1 (6 bases). The CDR3 runs to 14 residues. Trimming cost V 5 bases and J 0 bases, with 8 bases left between them. The germline CDR1 and CDR2 sequences are SGHTA and FQGTGA. The CDR3 DNA sequence: TGTGCCAGCAGCCCACAGGGCTCCTACAATGAGCAGTTCTTC. It is translated as CASSPQGSYNEQFF.

This clone was counted between two and nine times. An end of the junction does not agree with germline; a read error may underlie this. The sample carries other DNA sequences with the same CDR3. The rearrangement joins TRBV6-2 or TRBV6-3 to TRBJ2-2, with D perhaps being TRBD1 or TRBD2 (5 bases each). Germline lookup yields CDR1 MNHEY and CDR2 SVGEGT. This CDR3 is 15 amino acids long. CDR3: CASGVTGGFTGELFF. CDR3 DNA: TGTGCCAGCGGAGTAACAGGTGGCTTCACCGGGGAGCTTTTTTTT.

The DNA for the CDR3 is TGTGCCAGCACCTTGGGGGGGGTGGAACAGACCTACGAGCAGTACTTC. Translating gives CASTLGGVEQTYEQYF. V is TRBV28 and J is TRBJ2-7; 7 bases are a match to TRBD2. CDR3 length: 16 amino acids. CDR1 and CDR2 (germline): MDHEN, SYDVKM. J gave up 2 bases and V 7 bases, and 14 bases lay outside the gene matches. Complete variable domain (other parts from reference TRBV28 and TRBJ2-7): DVKVTQSSRYLVKRTGEKVFLECVQDMDHENMFWYRQDPGLGLRLIYFSYDVKMKEKGDIPEGYSVSREKKERFSLILESASTNQTSMYLCASTLGGVEQTYEQYFGPGTRLTVT.

The CDR3 DNA sequence: TGTGCCAGCAGGGTACAGGGACAGGGGACCTATGGCTACACCTTC. Residues: CASRVQGQGTYGYTF. The chain uses TRBV6-1 and TRBJ1-2; TRBD1 aligns across 10 bases. V lost 6 bases and J lost 4; bases outside the gene matches: 8. This CDR3 comprises 15 residues. Per germline, CDR1 MNHNS and CDR2 SASEGT.